This TCR beta chain was recorded in a study of T cell responses to AZD1222 COVID-19 vaccine. This table comes from immunoSEQ multiplex PCR, and its TCRdb copy is limited to in-frame clones, with some not included. In the table there are 100,000 to 120,000 clones, approximately 89% of which are singletons. The sample here was peripheral blood, taken on day 0 of MenACWY control vaccination. This receptor was taken from an adult in good health.

The CDR3 reads CSELYDRNTEAFF. The CDR3 DNA is TGCAGCGAACTTTACGACAGGAACACTGAAGCTTTCTTT. This chain uses TRBV29-1 with TRBJ1-1, with D possibly matching TRBD1 (5 bases). CDR1 and CDR2 (germline): SQVTM, ANQGSEA. CDR3 length: 13 residues. Trimming removed 7 bases from V and 1 base from J, with 13 bases in between.